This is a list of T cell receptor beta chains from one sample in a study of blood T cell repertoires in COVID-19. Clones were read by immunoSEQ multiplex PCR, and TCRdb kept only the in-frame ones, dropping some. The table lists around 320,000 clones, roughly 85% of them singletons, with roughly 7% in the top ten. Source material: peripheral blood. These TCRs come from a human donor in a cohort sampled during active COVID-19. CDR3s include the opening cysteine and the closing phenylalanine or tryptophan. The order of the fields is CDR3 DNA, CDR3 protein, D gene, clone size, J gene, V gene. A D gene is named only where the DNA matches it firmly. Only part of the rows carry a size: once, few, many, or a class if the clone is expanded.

TGTGCCAGCAGCTTGGTGTGGACAGGGGCTTATGGCTACACCTTC	CASSLVWTGAYGYTF	TRBD1	.	TRBJ1-2	TRBV7-8
TGTGCCAGCAGCTTGACAGTAATGAACACTGAAGCTTTCTTT	CASSLTVMNTEAFF	.	.	TRBJ1-1	TRBV7-3
TGTGCCAGCAGCGCTCAGGGGGATGGCACTGAAGCTTTCTTT	CASSAQGDGTEAFF	TRBD1	.	TRBJ1-1	TRBV7-3
TGTGCCAGCAGGGAACACGGAGAGAACTATGGCTACACCTTC	CASREHGENYGYTF	.	.	TRBJ1-2	TRBV3-1/TRBV3-2
TGTGCCAGCAGCTTGGGGCAACAGGTGGGATCACCCCTCCACTTT	CASSLGQQVGSPLHF	.	.	TRBJ1-6	TRBV5-8
TGTGCCATCAGTCATAGCGGAAGCTCCTACAATGAGCAGTTCTTC	CAISHSGSSYNEQFF	.	.	TRBJ2-1	TRBV10-3
TGTGCCAGCACCTTGACAGGTTTCAAAAACATTCAGTACTTC	CASTLTGFKNIQYF	.	.	TRBJ2-4	TRBV3-1/TRBV3-2
TGTGCCAGCAGCGTTTATAGTATTCGCAATGAGCAGTTCTTC	CASSVYSIRNEQFF	.	.	TRBJ2-1	TRBV9
TGTGCCAGCAGCTTAAACAGGGATGGAGAGACCCAGTACTTC	CASSLNRDGETQYF	.	.	TRBJ2-5	TRBV7-9
TGCAGCGTTGACAGGGGTCGGGTTTTCACTGAAGCTTTCTTT	CSVDRGRVFTEAFF	.	.	TRBJ1-1	TRBV29-1
TGCGCCAGCAGTTTCAGGGGGGATGGAGGCTACACCTTC	CASSFRGDGGYTF	TRBD1	.	TRBJ1-2	TRBV5-1
TGTGCCACCAGTACTCAGGAAGACTATGGCTACACCTTC	CATSTQEDYGYTF	.	.	TRBJ1-2	TRBV24-1
TGTGCCAGCAGTTTATTTGGCGTGGAGGACTATAATTCACCCCTCCACTTT	CASSLFGVEDYNSPLHF	.	.	TRBJ1-6	TRBV27
TGTGCCAGCAGCGTAGGGATTGGGGGAGGGTCACCCCTCCACTTT	CASSVGIGGGSPLHF	.	.	TRBJ1-6	TRBV9
TGTGCCAGCAGTTACCCCCAGGGCCCGAGCGAGCAGTACTTC	CASSYPQGPSEQYF	.	.	TRBJ2-7	TRBV6-2/TRBV6-3
TGTGCCAGCAGCCAAAAGGGGGTGAACACTGAAGCTTTCTTT	CASSQKGVNTEAFF	.	.	TRBJ1-1	TRBV3-1/TRBV3-2
TGTGCCAGCTCACAACTTGGGACACCAACTCTAAGGAACACTGAAGCTTTCTTT	CASSQLGTPTLRNTEAFF	.	.	TRBJ1-1	TRBV18
TGTGCCTGGAGGGGGGGAGGTAGAGATTCACCCCTCCACTTT	CAWRGGGRDSPLHF	.	.	TRBJ1-6	TRBV30
TGTGCCAGCGGACACGTAGCGGACGGAACCACTGAAGCTTTCTTT	CASGHVADGTTEAFF	.	.	TRBJ1-1	TRBV27
TGTGCCACCAGCAGAGGGTGGGGACAGGGGGGGACTGAAGCTTTCTTT	CATSRGWGQGGTEAFF	TRBD1	.	TRBJ1-1	TRBV15
TGTGCCTGGAGCCCTGGACAGGTTTATGGCTACACCTTC	CAWSPGQVYGYTF	TRBD1	few	TRBJ1-2	TRBV30
TGTGCCAGTAGCTCCAGCGGGGCCCACAATGAGCAGTTCTTC	CASSSSGAHNEQFF	TRBD2	.	TRBJ2-1	TRBV19
TGTGCCAGCAGTTACTCGGGGACAAGTGCTAACTATGGCTACACCTTC	CASSYSGTSANYGYTF	.	few	TRBJ1-2	TRBV6-5
TGTGCCAGCAGCTTGGTGACTAGCGGGGGGGCCAACAATGAGCAGTTCTTC	CASSLVTSGGANNEQFF	TRBD2	.	TRBJ2-1	TRBV5-8
TGTGCCAGCAGTTTGAGAGGGTTCTATGGCTACACCTTC	CASSLRGFYGYTF	.	.	TRBJ1-2	TRBV27
TGTGCCAGCAGTAAACAGGGAGAGGATCAGCCCCAGCATTTT	CASSKQGEDQPQHF	.	.	TRBJ1-5	TRBV28
TGTGCCATCAGTGAGTCTGGGCAGGGGGGCACTGAAGCTTTCTTT	CAISESGQGGTEAFF	TRBD1	once	TRBJ1-1	TRBV10-3
TGTGCCAGCTTCCGGGGGGCGCTGAACACTGAAGCTTTCTTT	CASFRGALNTEAFF	.	.	TRBJ1-1	TRBV19
TGTGCCAGCAGCTTGTGGGGGGGCCTCAATGAGCAGTTCTTC	CASSLWGGLNEQFF	.	.	TRBJ2-1	TRBV5-5
TGTGCCAGCAGCCGGGACATCCTCTACGAGCAGTACTTC	CASSRDILYEQYF	.	.	TRBJ2-7	TRBV7-9
TGTGCCTGGAGTAGGGGGCAAGAGACCCAGTACTTC	CAWSRGQETQYF	.	.	TRBJ2-5	TRBV30
TGTGCCAGTAGTATAGTCTTTGGGGGGGCGAGTAATGAGCAGTTCTTC	CASSIVFGGASNEQFF	.	.	TRBJ2-1	TRBV19
TGTGCCAGTATCGGGGACAGGGGTGGCTACACCTTC	CASIGDRGGYTF	TRBD1	.	TRBJ1-2	TRBV19
TGTGCCTGGGGGGGGGCCGTCAGGAGCTATGGCTACACCTTC	CAWGGAVRSYGYTF	.	few	TRBJ1-2	TRBV30
TGTGCCAGCAGCCAACAAGACACCGGGGAGCTGTTTTTT	CASSQQDTGELFF	.	few	TRBJ2-2	TRBV7-3
TGTGCCAGTAGTATTAGTGGGCAGGATGGCTACACCTTC	CASSISGQDGYTF	.	.	TRBJ1-2	TRBV19
TGTGCCAGCAGCTTAAACGGGGGGGCTTTGATCAATGAGCAGTTCTTC	CASSLNGGALINEQFF	TRBD2	.	TRBJ2-1	TRBV7-3
TGTGCCAGCAAAGGAAGTCAGCCCTTAGGGGGGGGCCAAACGCAGTATTTT	CASKGSQPLGGGQTQYF	.	.	TRBJ2-3	TRBV5-5
TGTGCCAGCAGCTTGACTAGCCTCAGCTCCTACGAGCAGTACTTC	CASSLTSLSSYEQYF	TRBD2	once	TRBJ2-7	TRBV7-2
TGTGCCACGAACGATGGTTTTGGCGGTGGCTACACCTTC	CATNDGFGGGYTF	.	.	TRBJ1-2	TRBV24-1